This T cell receptor beta chain is from a study of blood T cell repertoires in COVID-19. Study as a whole: PBMCs, B-cell-depleted T cells, or T cells were the source of the cDNA or gDNA that made up the material.

Enrollees, about 18 to 100 years old, lived in approximately 25 US areas. Participants' own reports of clinical history determined their cohort assignment. Source study methods: Amplification from reference gene primers served as the basis for estimated nucleated cell counts. The data were produced by immunoSEQ multiplex PCR, yet TCRdb's version contains in-frame clones alone and is incomplete. The V and J calls and clone size come from that table; D and trimming were worked out from the DNA. The sample includes about 440,000 clones, about 90% of them seen just once. The CDR3 spans 15 residues. After removal of 1 base from V and 5 bases from J, the junction contained 6 bases not matched to a gene. Germline V gene lookup returns CDR1 MGHRA and CDR2 YSYEKL.

The rearrangement links TRBV4-1 to TRBJ1-1; 8 positions agree with TRBD1. The material sequenced was PBMCs or T cells enriched from blood (not recorded which). This sequence was found in a man aged 18 to 30 who had recovered from COVID-19. CDR3 residues: CASSQALDRATEAFF. The CDR3 DNA follows: TGCGCCAGCAGCCAAGCCTTGGACAGGGCAACTGAAGCTTTCTTT.